Below, one T cell receptor beta chain is given with its context. The antigen it binds to is not known. No much larger clone exists at a distance of one base, and base qualities are not known. Whole blood was collected in K2EDTA tubes by collaborating institutions according to the institutions' own protocols. For TCRbeta analysis, collaborators shipped samples in one of three forms: frozen whole blood, isolated PBMCs, or DNA extracted from either of those sample types. The record originates from a study of blood T cell repertoires in COVID-19 (TCRdb year 2020). Looking at the study overall: Samples from collaborators originated in the United States, Italy and Spain and spanned both the acute and convalescent phases of COVID-19. Nearly every sample came with metadata listing a de-identified subject ID, COVID-19 status, age in years and sex. A freely available public database, intended as a resource for researchers studying the immune response to SARS-CoV-2, is where the repertoires were released. The samples were drawn from two sources: the first 160 participants of the ongoing ImmuneRACE study, and fewer than 1,500 subjects contributed by 6 global collaborators. Where HLA class I and class II types were available, the types were taken from metadata supplied by the sample provider, not from assay-based typing. The dataset comprised deeply sampled blood TCRbeta repertoires from subjects exposed to, actively infected with, or recovered from COVID-19. The prospective study material was composed of cDNA or gDNA derived from T cells, B-cell-depleted T cells, or PBMCs.

There are 14 amino acids in the CDR3, from cysteine to phenylalanine inclusive. Just CDR3 DNA is preserved here, 42 bases in frame from base 1. Trimming takes 5 bases from V and 4 bases from J, and the germline ends sit 14 bases apart. The CDR1 and CDR2 encoded by the germline V gene are SGHAT and FQNNGV. Paper-wide results and their limitations: The amount of clinical and demographic metadata varied by source and participant and was provided uncurated.

TCRbeta CDR3 regions were amplified from genomic DNA by means of the immunoSEQ Assay, a bias-controlled multiplex PCR. The authors' analysis ran thus. Nucleated cell counts per sample were estimated from amplification of reference gene primers within the assay. To quantify the absolute abundance of each unique TCRbeta CDR3 rearrangement, sequence reads were collapsed and filtered. For each sample, productive Simpson clonality was calculated as the square root of Simpson's diversity index across productive rearrangements. TCRdb provides this immuneACCESS table in a form limited to in-frame rearrangements. Some clones are lacking; in checked studies, under half of them reflect an unresolved V gene, and why the rest are absent is not known. V, J and clone size are taken as reported in that table, and D and trimming were inferred from the DNA itself. For this sample the table gives around 140,000 clones, of which about 91% were detected only once. Roughly 28% of the sample rests with the top ten.

In this chain, TRBV11-2 is recombined with TRBJ1-1, with TRBD1 perhaps the D gene, on 6 matching bases. Sample: peripheral blood. The clonotype originates from a human donor in a cohort sampled during active COVID-19. CDR3 region: CASSPKQGFTEAFF. The bases read TGTGCCAGCAGCCCGAAACAGGGTTTCACTGAAGCTTTCTTT.